This note documents a single T cell receptor (beta chain) sequence. What antigen it recognizes has not been identified. Base qualities are not at hand, and no much larger clone is one base apart. V ends up 1 base short and J 4 bases short, with an unmatched junction base count of 1. Measured from the cysteine to the phenylalanine, the CDR3 is 13 residues long. The retained sequence is limited to the CDR3, 39 bases, with the frame set at the first base. The germline V gene (reference sequence) yields MNHEY for CDR1 and SMNVEV for CDR2. In total, just over 650 healthy bone marrow donors made up the cohort. At the time of sampling, all cohort members were nominally healthy, though unrecorded immune exposures were likely present. The donor tested CMV seropositive, placing the donor among the 290 or so seropositive members of the cohort. A peripheral blood sample was provided by each donor, and peripheral blood mononuclear cells were used for TCR beta sequencing. The Qiagen DNeasy Blood Extraction Kit was used to extract genomic DNA from the blood cell samples.

Library prep was done by the immunoSEQ multiplex PCR assay. For the multiplex PCR, a mixture combining 60 forward primers for TCR Vbeta segments and 13 reverse primers for TCR Jbeta segments was used. The CDR3 region of rearranged TCR beta genes was amplified from genomic DNA by a multiplex PCR assay. Amplified TCR beta libraries were sequenced as 87-base-pair reads on the Illumina HiSeq System. Regarding the original processing steps: Across the 700 or so repertoires, a later analysis counted 78 million or so unique TCR beta chains, approximately 12 million of which were shared by at least two donors. Raw reads were error-corrected and collapsed into unique sequences by a nearest-neighbor algorithm in which closely related sequences were merged to remove PCR and sequencing errors. V, D and J gene segments were assigned by aligning CDR3 sequences to IMGT reference sequences. For a sequence to be retained, at least a six-nucleotide match to both a V gene segment and a J gene segment was required. Rearrangements were called productive when the CDR3 lacked stop codons and stayed in frame with V and J; all others were non-productive. CDR3 was defined by IMGT convention, running from the second conserved V-encoded cysteine to the conserved J-encoded phenylalanine. The earlier analysis of 500 to 650 of the donors excluded any sequence lacking an unambiguous match to a single V gene segment. An earlier analysis of 587 of the donors called V segments functional above 56.7% productive rearrangements and segregating when the between-donor standard deviation exceeded 5%. A statistical classification framework was built to diagnose cytomegalovirus status from the catalog of TCR beta chain sequences. V and J gene assignment, in a later analysis, came from comparing TCR nucleotide sequences with IMGT/GENE-DB human TR gene sequences. Using the TCRdist pipeline, a later analysis assigned CDR3 sequences along with most-parsimonious VDJ recombination scenarios. A later analysis defined each TCR beta chain by its CDR3 amino acid sequence plus V-gene family, and excluded reads lacking a unique V-gene family. A later analysis removed 600 or so highly shared, low-generation-probability nucleotide sequences to deal with suspected cross-contamination and a sequencing artifact. A later analysis calculated a clonal expansion index for each public chain from normalized within-repertoire ranks of inferred template counts. In a later analysis, generation probabilities were computed with a VDJ recombination model fitted to out-of-frame rearrangements, and the resulting probabilities were checked against IGoR. In a later analysis, hypergeometric tests were used to score TCR-TCR, TCR-HLA and TCR-CMV co-occurrence, with a repertoire-size bias correction applied to TCR pairs. A later analysis estimated false discovery rates by permuting HLA or CMV assignments 20 times. In a later analysis, co-occurring TCRs were grouped using DBSCAN, with TCRdist sequence similarity added in when clustering inside HLA-allele-positive subsets. Repertoires with fewer than 30,000 or more than 120,000 public chains were left out of co-occurrence clustering, as were about 5 repertoires with anomalous nucleotide sharing. TCRdb provides this immuneACCESS table in a form limited to in-frame rearrangements. Some clones are lacking; in checked studies, under half of them reflect an unresolved V gene, and why the rest are absent is not known. For V, J and clone size, that table is used; D and trimming come from the DNA. The sample table records 200,000 or so clones; approximately 84% of these occur just once. Around 6% of the sample rests with the top ten.

These data originate in a study of cytomegalovirus exposure and HLA in healthy donors (dated by TCRdb to between 2016 and 2019). For the study in its entirety: In an earlier analysis of 450 to 750 of the donors, around 290 Gb of sequence data and 100 million or so unique TCR beta sequences from 180 million or so T cells were reported. Across 398 genotyped donors of the cohort, an average of roughly 230,000 unique TCR beta nucleotide sequences per donor were sequenced, and roughly a sixth of those sequences were non-productive. All discovery cohort repertoires had been generated on a single sequencing platform. The study aimed to test whether cataloging public T cell receptors could reveal signatures of past pathogen exposure. Using immunosequencing, the study profiled T cell repertoires from some 670 subjects and related those repertoires to cytomegalovirus serostatus. Rather than drawing on any new phenotypic data, the later analysis identified candidate immune exposures from TCR beta sequences and the way those sequences occurred across donors. An early release covering roughly 580 HLA-typed donors comprised approximately 290 gigabases of sequencing data and 85 million to 100 million unique TCR sequences. High-throughput TCR immunosequencing, statistical association of individual TCRs with disease status, and machine learning were combined to predict cytomegalovirus infection status. Typing coverage varied by locus: roughly 629-640 donors for A, B, C, DRB1 and DQB1; approximately 520 for DQA1; approximately 570 for DPA1; roughly 470 for DPB1. Several DR-DQ haplotypes were handled as single units for association and clustering because linkage in the cohort was strong. Along with the roughly 700-subject first cohort, a separate validation cohort of 120 different subjects was used. An earlier analysis of about 600 of the donors used high-throughput TCR beta sequencing to judge whether each TCR beta V gene segment behaved as functional or pseudogenic. Both class I and class II loci were covered by HLA typing, at four-digit resolution. Among the roughly 400 genotyped donors, around 79% belonged to the genetic ancestry cluster associated with self-reported Caucasian donors. A later analysis re-examined previously published TCR beta repertoires from just over 650 donors and added high-resolution HLA genotyping to investigate patterns of TCR occurrence. Donor age, sex, ethnicity and CMV serostatus were compiled alongside the repertoire data. In a later genetic analysis, genome-wide SNP genotypes for about 65% of the roughly 700 donors were used, and that subset was treated as a discovery cohort.

Points the paper makes about the study in general: In the study, roughly 160 TCR beta chains were listed as associated with cytomegalovirus. A later genetic analysis reported fewer N-insertions in productive TCRs among donors in an Asian-associated ancestry cluster than the approximately 670-donor mean. The authors suggested that the approach could potentially be generalized to other disease states and immunological phenotypes. The classifier was reported to diagnose cytomegalovirus status with high specificity and sensitivity in both the original and validation cohorts. In a later analysis, 16,951 TCR beta sequences were associated with specific HLA alleles at a false discovery rate of 0.05. HLA typing was unavailable for some donors at each locus, so association tests used only the typed subset. In a later analysis, HLA-associated TCR beta chains were found to be more clonally expanded and to have lower generation probabilities than equally common non-associated chains. A later genetic analysis associated a missense DCLRE1C variant with V-gene and J-gene trimming of TCR beta chains, and an independent cohort replicated the association. A cluster of highly shared sequence variants was judged likely to represent a technical artifact of the sequencing pipeline. The presence/absence analyses assumed that sequencing depth was roughly uniform across donors, and that assumption may not be true. In vitro tests confirmed that a few of the cytomegalovirus-associated TCR beta chains recognize cytomegalovirus antigens. Some IMGT-functional V segments, including TRBV6-2 and TRBV6-3, could not be told apart with the 87-base-pair reads, so those segments were excluded. Correlated functional status among segregating V segments might reflect linkage disequilibrium, but an unknown experimental factor could not be ruled out. According to a later analysis, most CMV-associated TCR beta chains appeared to be HLA-restricted, and the HLA associations seemed to be driven largely by CMV exposure. Because counts were too low, some 17 rarely observed V segments, including chromosome 9 orphons, were excluded from the earlier analysis of under 650 of the donors. Strong co-occurrence of HLA alleles, especially DR and DQ, made assigning TCR associations to individual alleles difficult. CMV serostatus was the only immune exposure information available for the cohort. Most TCR sequences were observed very rarely across donors, whereas some public TCRs were present in many individuals. In a later analysis, TCR association rates were found to vary across HLA loci, with the most associated TCRs seen for DRB1 alleles and the fewest for HLA-C alleles. An earlier analysis of approximately 590 of the donors showed that most TCR beta V segments appeared in productive rearrangements either about 87% or about 30% of the time, which broadly matched IMGT annotations. A later analysis reported that several top co-occurrence clusters appeared linked to parvovirus B19, influenza, CMV and Epstein-Barr virus. This cohort had only TCR beta chains sequenced, and the lack of alpha or paired-chain data limited which features could be detected. A further reported finding was that TCR beta sequences accurately predicted the HLA-A and HLA-B alleles for most subjects in the first cohort.

Specimen: PBMCs. The chain uses TRBV27 and TRBJ2-7, and 7 junction bases match TRBD1. This sequence was found in a woman in her twenties or thirties in good health and CMV-seropositive. In nucleotide form, the sequence is TGTGCCAGCAGTTTATTGACAGGGTACGAGCAGTACTTC. Its product reads: CASSLLTGYEQYF.